One and the same sample provided the 28 T cell receptor beta chains below, sequenced in a study of blood T cell repertoires in COVID-19. Measured with immunoSEQ multiplex PCR; TCRdb has only the in-frame clones, and not every one. The profile shows more than 60,000 clones, 80% to 90% of them singletons. The sequencing input was peripheral blood. These receptors were taken from a man aged 55 to 70 with acute or convalescent COVID-19.

This clone was recorded only once. V and J are TRBV13 and TRBJ2-1; D gene unclear. Trimming left V 6 bases short and J 7 bases short, with 13 bases between. The CDR3 is made up of 13 amino acids. Germline values: CDR1 PRHDT, CDR2 FYEKMQ (reference sequence). CDR3 DNA sequence: TGTGCCAGCAGTTACGAACCAGTGAATGAGCAGTTCTTC. Residues: CASSYEPVNEQFF.

V and J are TRBV6-5 and TRBJ1-5; 9 positions agree with TRBD1. CDR3 length: 15 amino acids. Germline V gives CDR1 MNHEY, CDR2 SVGAGI. V was clipped by 4 bases and J by 2 bases; unmatched bases: 3. CDR3 nucleotide sequence: TGTGCCAGCAGTTTTGGGGACAGGGGCAATCAGCCCCAGCATTTT. Translation: CASSFGDRGNQPQHF.

The gene calls are TRBV4-3 and TRBJ2-2, with D perhaps TRBD1 (6 bases). CDR3 length: 16 amino acids. V gave up 0 bases and J gave up 2 bases, with 10 bases separating them. CDR1 and CDR2 (germline): LGHNA, YSLEER. In nucleotides, the CDR3 is TGCGCCAGCAGCCAAGAGTCAGGGGTAAACACCGGGGAGCTGTTTTTT. As protein: CASSQESGVNTGELFF.

This clone was found a few times. The junction departs from germline at one end; a sequencing error may be responsible. This chain links TRBV2 with TRBJ1-1, with TRBD1 as a possible D gene (5 bases). The germline V gene encodes CDR1 SNHLY and CDR2 FYNNEI. The CDR3 extends over 15 amino acids. The DNA of the CDR3 is TGTGCCAGCAGGGAAGGCTCAGGGATGAACACTGAAGCTTTCTTT. Translation: CASREGSGMNTEAFF.

This chain uses TRBV3-1 (or the pseudogene TRBV3-2) with TRBJ1-1; tentative D call: TRBD1 (5 bases). Deletions cut 1 base from V and 3 bases from J, with 9 bases between. The CDR3 totals 14 residues. Germline CDR1 reads LGHDT; CDR2 reads YNNKEL (reference sequence). The DNA for the CDR3 is TGTGCCAGCAGCCAAGGTTGGGGGGACACTGAAGCTTTCTTT. Translated, it gives CASSQGWGDTEAFF.

This clone showed up just a few times. The chain links TRBV20-1 to TRBJ2-3; D may be TRBD1 (5 bases). V shed 4 bases and J shed 7 bases, with 9 bases lying between them. The CDR3 contains 11 residues. Germline CDR1 reads DFQATT; CDR2 reads SNEGSKA (reference sequence). DNA for the CDR3: TGCAGTGCTACCAGGGAAAATACGCAGTATTTT. This sequence encodes CSATRENTQYF.

The chain links TRBV10-3 to TRBJ2-3, with 7 bases lining up with TRBD1. J gave up 0 bases and V 6 bases, and 3 bases lay outside the gene matches. From germline, CDR1 is ENHRY and CDR2 SYGVKD. The CDR3 is 14 residues long. The CDR3 DNA reads as TGTGCCATCAGCCCCAGGGGGAGCACAGATACGCAGTATTTT. Translated: CAISPRGSTDTQYF.

The chain carries TRBV5-1 and TRBJ2-3; D possibly corresponds to TRBD2 (5 bases). The CDR3 has 13 amino acids. CDR1 and CDR2 (germline): SGHRS, YFSETQ. V was clipped by 4 bases and J by 6 bases, with 12 bases between them. The CDR3, as DNA: TGCGCCAGCAGCAGAACGGACTTGGATACGCAGTATTTT. Translating it yields CASSRTDLDTQYF.

The table lists this clone with a few counts. The same CDR3 arises from other DNA sequences in this sample as well. The V call is TRBV18, the J call TRBJ1-6; TRBD1 matches at 9 bases. Losses at the gene ends were 3 bases for V and 6 bases for J; bases not matched to a gene: 3. This CDR3 has 15 residues. Germline V CDR1 and CDR2: KGHSH, LQKENI. DNA of the CDR3: TGTGCCAGCTCACCTAAGGGACAGGGTAATTCACCCCTCCACTTT. Its protein product is CASSPKGQGNSPLHF. Full variable domain (missing parts from reference TRBV18 and TRBJ1-6): NAGVMQNPRHLVRRRGQEARLRCSPMKGHSHVYWYRQLPEEGLKFMVYLQKENIIDESGMPKERFSAEFPKEGPSILRIQQVVRGDSAAYFCASSPKGQGNSPLHFGNGTRLTVT.

This clone came up once. V usage is TRBV2 and J usage is TRBJ2-2, with D maybe TRBD2 (6 bases). Germline CDR1 is SNHLY and CDR2 is FYNNEI. V lost 5 bases to trimming and J lost 5 bases, with 27 bases between them. This CDR3 is built from 19 residues. In DNA, the CDR3 is TGTGCCAGCAGTCAACCTGACTCCCTCGAAGGGGAGGATACCGGGGAGCTGTTTTTT. Protein sequence: CASSQPDSLEGEDTGELFF.

The rearrangement uses TRBV4-3 and TRBJ1-4, with D possibly matching TRBD1 (5 bases). The CDR3 contains 17 residues. Between the trimmed V and J ends, which lost 0 bases and 4 bases, there was a span of 15 bases. Germline CDR1 reads LGHNA; CDR2 reads YSLEER. CDR3 bases: TGCGCCAGCAGCCAAGATGTTTACAGGACCGATAATGAAAAACTGTTTTTT. This gives the protein CASSQDVYRTDNEKLFF.

This chain links TRBV19 with TRBJ1-1, with TRBD1 identical over 9 bases. V trimming: 5 bases; J trimming: 0 bases; junction bases outside the gene matches: 4. From germline, CDR1 is LNHDA and CDR2 SQIVND (reference sequence). CDR3 length: 15 amino acids. This CDR3 reads CASSPQGALNTEAFF. CDR3 in DNA: TGTGCCAGTAGTCCACAGGGGGCGCTGAACACTGAAGCTTTCTTT.

The CDR3 protein is CASSSAGGAASGELFF. In DNA, the CDR3 is TGTGCCAGCAGCTCCGCGGGGGGGGCAGCCTCCGGGGAGCTGTTTTTT. The rearrangement uses TRBV7-2 and TRBJ2-2; 9 bases agree with TRBD2. The CDR3 length is 16 residues. V gave up 4 bases and J gave up 6 bases; unmatched junction bases: 9. Germline loops: CDR1 SGHTA, CDR2 FQGNSA.

The chain's CDR3 is CASSLNSGGQFF. The CDR3 DNA reads TGTGCCAGCAGTTTGAACTCCGGTGGGCAGTTCTTC. The rearrangement joins TRBV12-3 or TRBV12-4 to TRBJ2-1; D unclear. Trimming left V 3 bases short and J 12 bases short, with 12 bases between. The CDR3 has 12 amino acids.

This rearrangement joins TRBV9 to TRBJ1-2; the D gene is possibly TRBD1 (5 bases). The CDR3 sequence is 16 residues long. The germline CDR1 and CDR2 sequences are SGDLS and YYNGEE. The ends were cut back, 1 base at V and 4 bases at J, with 17 bases in the middle. The chain's CDR3 is CASSVKGRWKCYGYTF. CDR3 DNA: TGTGCCAGCAGCGTAAAGGGGAGGTGGAAATGCTATGGCTACACCTTC.

V is TRBV24-1 and J is TRBJ2-5, with TRBD2 matching 9 bases. This CDR3 comprises 16 residues. CDR1 and CDR2 from the germline V gene are KGHDR and SFDVKD. With 1 base clipped from V and 4 bases from J, the junction kept 6 bases outside the gene matches. The CDR3 reads CATSDFNSGGRETQYF. CDR3 DNA: TGTGCCACCAGTGATTTTAACAGCGGGGGGAGAGAGACCCAGTACTTC.

V is TRBV5-1 and J is TRBJ2-5; weak D call: TRBD1 (6 bases). This CDR3 has 14 amino acids. CDR1 is SGHRS and CDR2 is YFSETQ in the germline V gene. The germline V and J ends were trimmed by 0 bases and 5 bases, with 11 bases remaining between them. The CDR3 protein is CASSLGQATETQYF. The DNA for the CDR3 is TGCGCCAGCAGCTTGGGACAGGCTACCGAGACCCAGTACTTC.

This clone was counted between two and nine times. The chain combines TRBV28 with TRBJ1-5; possible D gene TRBD1, 5 bases. The CDR3 consists of 15 residues. Trimming took 7 bases from V and 3 from J, leaving 16 bases between them. Germline assignment: CDR1 MDHEN and CDR2 SYDVKM. The CDR3 loop is CASNTLWGDNQPQHF. As DNA, the CDR3 is TGTGCCAGCAATACCCTCTGGGGGGACAATCAGCCCCAGCATTTT.

The chain recombines TRBV4-3 with TRBJ1-4; 9 bases line up with TRBD1. Germline values: CDR1 LGHNA, CDR2 YSLEER. CDR3 length: 16 residues. V dropped 0 bases and J dropped 8; count of bases not matched to a gene: 7. In nucleotides, the CDR3 is TGCGCCAGCAGCCAAGATCGGGGGGACAGGGCGGAAAAACTGTTTTTT. It translates to CASSQDRGDRAEKLFF.

V gene TRBV28 combines with J gene TRBJ1-4; possibly TRBD1 for D (6 bases). Per the germline V gene, CDR1 is MDHEN and CDR2 is SYDVKM. Trimming shortened V by 5 bases and J by 4 bases, and 11 bases separated the two germline ends. The CDR3 is made up of 14 amino acids. CDR3 sequence (DNA): TGTGCCAGCAGTCCTACAGGGTTTAATGAAAAACTGTTTTTT. Its translation is CASSPTGFNEKLFF.

The rearrangement links TRBV13 to TRBJ2-1, with a weak D call TRBD2 (6 bases). V shed 5 bases and J shed 7 bases, with 15 bases lying between them. Germline V gene sequence: CDR1 PRHDT, CDR2 FYEKMQ (reference sequence). The CDR3 is 14 amino acids. CDR3 region: CASSQEEGLNEQFF. The CDR3 region has the DNA TGTGCCAGCAGCCAAGAGGAGGGTTTGAATGAGCAGTTCTTC.

The J gene is TRBJ1-1, the V gene TRBV18; 8 nucleotides agree with TRBD1. J was trimmed by 4 bases and V by 4 bases; bases with no gene match: 5. This CDR3 region has 14 residues. CDR1 is KGHSH, CDR2 LQKENI, per germline. The CDR3: CASSQATGVTEAFF. Here the CDR3 DNA reads TGTGCCAGCTCACAAGCGACAGGGGTCACTGAAGCTTTCTTT.

The chain is built from TRBV9 and TRBJ1-4, with D perhaps TRBD1 (6 bases). The CDR3 is 13 residues long. CDR1 and CDR2 from the germline V gene are SGDLS and YYNGEE. V was shortened by 4 bases and J by 6 bases, with 10 bases between the two germline ends. The CDR3 is CASSPDSYEKLFF. CDR3 coding DNA: TGTGCCAGCAGCCCGGACAGCTATGAAAAACTGTTTTTT. Full variable domain (rest looked up from reference TRBV9 and TRBJ1-4): DSGVTQTPKHLITATGQRVTLRCSPRSGDLSVYWYQQSLDQGLQFLIQYYNGEERAKGNILERFSAQQFPDLHSELNLSSLELGDSALYFCASSPDSYEKLFFGSGTQLSVL.

CDR3 sequence reads: CASTMWNTEAFF. In nucleotides, the CDR3 is TGTGCCAGCACCATGTGGAACACTGAAGCTTTCTTT. This sequence joins TRBV12-3 or TRBV12-4 and TRBJ1-1, with D uncertain. The V end lost 7 bases, the J end lost 1 base, and 7 bases lay between the germline ends. The CDR3 is made up of 12 amino acids.

This sequence joins TRBV27 and TRBJ1-2; D remains unclear. Trimming left V 2 bases short and J 4 bases short, with 11 bases between. This CDR3 comprises 14 residues. The germline gives CDR1 MNHEY, CDR2 SMNVEV (reference sequence). The CDR3 reads CASSLGSGSYGYTF. For the CDR3, the DNA is TGTGCCAGCAGTTTAGGGTCGGGTTCCTATGGCTACACCTTC.

This chain links TRBV19 with TRBJ1-1; D is ambiguous. The CDR3 totals 14 residues. Per germline, CDR1 LNHDA and CDR2 SQIVND (reference sequence). V lost 2 bases, J lost 0 bases, and 7 bases lay in between. The DNA for the CDR3 is TGTGCCAGTAGTATATCGCAGATGAACACTGAAGCTTTCTTT. As protein: CASSISQMNTEAFF.

This clone was found once. J is TRBJ2-7 and V is TRBV28, with D tentatively TRBD2 (6 bases). This CDR3 region has 13 residues. The germline V gene encodes CDR1 MDHEN and CDR2 SYDVKM. Trimming cost V 10 bases and J 6 bases, with 19 bases left between them. CDR3 in DNA: TGTGCCACCTTGGGAGGACGGGTCTCCGAGCAGTACTTC. Translating gives CATLGGRVSEQYF. The complete variable domain, with remaining parts taken from reference TRBV28 and TRBJ2-7, reads DVKVTQSSRYLVKRTGEKVFLECVQDMDHENMFWYRQDPGLGLRLIYFSYDVKMKEKGDIPEGYSVSREKKERFSLILESASTNQTSMYLCATLGGRVSEQYFGPGTRLTVT.

V is TRBV5-1 and J is TRBJ1-3; no clear D. Deletions cut 0 bases from V and 4 bases from J, with 11 bases between. CDR1 and CDR2 from the germline V gene are SGHRS and YFSETQ. This CDR3 region has 15 residues. The DNA for the CDR3 is TGCGCCAGCAGCTTGGGGCCAGACATGGGAAACACCATATATTTT. It codes for CASSLGPDMGNTIYF.